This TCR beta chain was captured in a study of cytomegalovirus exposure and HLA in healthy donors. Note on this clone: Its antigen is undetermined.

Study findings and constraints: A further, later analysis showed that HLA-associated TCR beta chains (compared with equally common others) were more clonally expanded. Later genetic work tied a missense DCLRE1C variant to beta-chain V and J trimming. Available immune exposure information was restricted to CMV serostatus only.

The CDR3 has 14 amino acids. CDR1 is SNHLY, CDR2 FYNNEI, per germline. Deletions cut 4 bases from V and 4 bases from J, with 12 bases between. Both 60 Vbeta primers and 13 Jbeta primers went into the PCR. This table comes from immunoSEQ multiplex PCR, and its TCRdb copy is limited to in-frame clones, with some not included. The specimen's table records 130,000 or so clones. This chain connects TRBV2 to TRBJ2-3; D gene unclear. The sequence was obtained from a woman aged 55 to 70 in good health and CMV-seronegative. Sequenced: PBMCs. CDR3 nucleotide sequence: TGTGCCAGCAGTGTCGGTGCCCTGGCAGATACGCAGTATTTT. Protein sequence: CASSVGALADTQYF.